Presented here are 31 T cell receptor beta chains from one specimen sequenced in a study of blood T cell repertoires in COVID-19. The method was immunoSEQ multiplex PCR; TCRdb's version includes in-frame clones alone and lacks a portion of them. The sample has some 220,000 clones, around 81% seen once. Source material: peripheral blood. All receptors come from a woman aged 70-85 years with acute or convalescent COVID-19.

CDR3 sequence: CASSLWASGDEQFF. DNA for the CDR3: TGTGCCAGCAGCTTATGGGCTAGCGGTGATGAGCAGTTCTTC. The chain carries TRBV7-2 and TRBJ2-1; TRBD2 aligns across 7 bases. CDR1 is SGHTA, CDR2 FQGNSA, per germline. Unmatched junction bases numbered 6, after V lost 2 bases and J lost 8 bases. This CDR3 spans 14 amino acids.

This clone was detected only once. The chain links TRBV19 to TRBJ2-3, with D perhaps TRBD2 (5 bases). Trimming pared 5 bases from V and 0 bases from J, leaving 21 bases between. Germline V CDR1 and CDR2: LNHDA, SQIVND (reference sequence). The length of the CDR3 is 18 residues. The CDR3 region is CASSPLSSGLKSTDTQYF. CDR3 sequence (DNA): TGTGCCAGTAGTCCCCTCTCCTCCGGACTCAAGAGCACAGATACGCAGTATTTT.

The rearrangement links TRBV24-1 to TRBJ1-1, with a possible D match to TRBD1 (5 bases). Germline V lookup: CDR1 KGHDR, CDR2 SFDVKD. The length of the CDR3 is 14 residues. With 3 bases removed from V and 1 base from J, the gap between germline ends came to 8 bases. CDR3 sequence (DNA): TGTGCCACCAGTGATACAGGACCGAACACTGAAGCTTTCTTT. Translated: CATSDTGPNTEAFF.

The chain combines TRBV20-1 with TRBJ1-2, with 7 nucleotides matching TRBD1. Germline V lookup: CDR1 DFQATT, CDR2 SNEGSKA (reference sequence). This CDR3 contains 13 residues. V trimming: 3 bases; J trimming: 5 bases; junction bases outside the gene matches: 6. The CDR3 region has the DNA TGCAGTGCTAGTATAGGGGGCGGGTATGGCTACACCTTC. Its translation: CSASIGGGYGYTF.

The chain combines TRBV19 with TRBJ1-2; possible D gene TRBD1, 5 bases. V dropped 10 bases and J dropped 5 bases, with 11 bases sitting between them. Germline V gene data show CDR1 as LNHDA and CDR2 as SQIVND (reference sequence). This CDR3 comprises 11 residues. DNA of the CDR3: TGTGCCACCATCCAGGGTTATGGCTACACCTTC. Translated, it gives CATIQGYGYTF.

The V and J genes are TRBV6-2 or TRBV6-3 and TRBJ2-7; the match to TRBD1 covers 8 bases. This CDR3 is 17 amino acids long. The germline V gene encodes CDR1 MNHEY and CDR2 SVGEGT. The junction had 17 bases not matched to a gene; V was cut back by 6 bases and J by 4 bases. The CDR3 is CASSRAPRGLFRYEQYF. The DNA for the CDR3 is TGTGCCAGCAGCCGCGCCCCCAGGGGGCTGTTTAGGTACGAGCAGTACTTC.

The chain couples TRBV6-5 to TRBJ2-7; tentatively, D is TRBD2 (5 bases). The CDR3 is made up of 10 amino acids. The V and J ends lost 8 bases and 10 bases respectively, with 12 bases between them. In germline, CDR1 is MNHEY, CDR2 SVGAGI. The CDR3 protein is CASVEEVQYF. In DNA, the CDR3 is TGTGCCAGCGTGGAGGAGGTACAGTACTTC.

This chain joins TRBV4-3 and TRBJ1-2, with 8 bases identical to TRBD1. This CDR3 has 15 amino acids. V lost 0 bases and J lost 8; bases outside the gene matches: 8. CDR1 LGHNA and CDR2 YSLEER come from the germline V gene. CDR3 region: CASSQDLSGQGGYTF. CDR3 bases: TGCGCCAGCAGCCAAGATCTTTCCGGACAGGGAGGCTACACCTTC.

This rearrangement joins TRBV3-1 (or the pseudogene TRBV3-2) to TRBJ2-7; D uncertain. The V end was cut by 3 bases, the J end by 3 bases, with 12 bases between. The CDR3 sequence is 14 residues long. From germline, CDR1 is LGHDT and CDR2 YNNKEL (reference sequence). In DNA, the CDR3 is TGTGCCAGCAGCCACACAGATTCAGGCTACGAGCAGTACTTC. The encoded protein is CASSHTDSGYEQYF.

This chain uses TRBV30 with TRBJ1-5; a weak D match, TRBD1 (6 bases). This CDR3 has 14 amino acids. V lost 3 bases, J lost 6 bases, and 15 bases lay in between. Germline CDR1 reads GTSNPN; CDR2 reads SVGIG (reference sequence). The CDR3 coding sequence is TGTGCCTGGAGCCCAAGCGGGGGCAGTCAGCCCCAGCATTTT. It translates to CAWSPSGGSQPQHF.

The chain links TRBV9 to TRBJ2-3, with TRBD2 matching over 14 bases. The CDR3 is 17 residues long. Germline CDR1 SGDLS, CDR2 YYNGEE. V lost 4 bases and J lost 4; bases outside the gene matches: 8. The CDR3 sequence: CASSQTSGLAGADTQYF. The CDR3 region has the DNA TGTGCCAGCAGCCAGACTTCGGGACTAGCGGGGGCAGATACGCAGTATTTT. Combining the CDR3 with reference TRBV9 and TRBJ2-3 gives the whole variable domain DSGVTQTPKHLITATGQRVTLRCSPRSGDLSVYWYQQSLDQGLQFLIQYYNGEERAKGNILERFSAQQFPDLHSELNLSSLELGDSALYFCASSQTSGLAGADTQYFGPGTRLTVL.

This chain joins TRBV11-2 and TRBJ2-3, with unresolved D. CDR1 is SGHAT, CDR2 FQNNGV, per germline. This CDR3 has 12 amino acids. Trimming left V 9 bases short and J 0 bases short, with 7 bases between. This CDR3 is CASKTSTDTQYF. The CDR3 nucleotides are TGTGCCAGTAAGACTAGCACAGATACGCAGTATTTT.

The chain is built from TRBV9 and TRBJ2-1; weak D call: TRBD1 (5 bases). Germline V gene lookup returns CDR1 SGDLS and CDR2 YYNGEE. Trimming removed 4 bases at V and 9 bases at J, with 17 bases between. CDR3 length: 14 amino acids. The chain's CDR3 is CASSPYPQAGEQFF. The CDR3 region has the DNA TGTGCCAGCAGCCCATACCCACAGGCTGGTGAGCAGTTCTTC.

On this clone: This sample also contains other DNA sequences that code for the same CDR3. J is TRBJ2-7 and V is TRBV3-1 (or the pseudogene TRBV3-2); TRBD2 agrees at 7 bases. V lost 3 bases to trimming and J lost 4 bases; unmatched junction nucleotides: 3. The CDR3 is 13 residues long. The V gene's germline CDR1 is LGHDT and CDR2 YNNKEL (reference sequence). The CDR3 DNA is TGTGCCAGCAGCCAGCGACTAGCATACGAGCAGTACTTC. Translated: CASSQRLAYEQYF.

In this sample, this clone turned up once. The CDR3 DNA reads TGTGCCAGCAGCGGACAGGGATCTACCGGGGAGCTGTTTTTT. Its protein is CASSGQGSTGELFF. The J gene is TRBJ2-2, the V gene TRBV9; 7 bases agree with TRBD1. Trimming at V came to 3 bases and at J to 5 bases, leaving 4 bases not matched to a gene. Germline V CDR1 and CDR2: SGDLS, YYNGEE. This CDR3 spans 14 amino acids.

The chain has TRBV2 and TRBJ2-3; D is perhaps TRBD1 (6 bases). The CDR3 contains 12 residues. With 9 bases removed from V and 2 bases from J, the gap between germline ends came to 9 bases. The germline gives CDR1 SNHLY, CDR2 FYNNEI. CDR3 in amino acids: CASRGYTDTQYF. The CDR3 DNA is TGTGCCAGTAGGGGGTACACAGATACGCAGTATTTT.

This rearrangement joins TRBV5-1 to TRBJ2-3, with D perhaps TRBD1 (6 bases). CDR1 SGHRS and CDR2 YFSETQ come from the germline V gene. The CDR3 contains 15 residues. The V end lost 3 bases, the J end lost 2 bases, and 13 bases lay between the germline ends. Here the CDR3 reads CASSSGEVITDTQYF. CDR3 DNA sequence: TGCGCCAGCAGCTCAGGGGAAGTGATCACAGATACGCAGTATTTT.

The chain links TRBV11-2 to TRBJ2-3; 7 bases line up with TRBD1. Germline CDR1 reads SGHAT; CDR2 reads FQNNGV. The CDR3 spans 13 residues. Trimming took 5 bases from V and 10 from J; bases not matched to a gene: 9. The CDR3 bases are TGTGCCAGCAGCGTTGAACCCCAGGGGGCGCAGTATTTT. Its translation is CASSVEPQGAQYF.

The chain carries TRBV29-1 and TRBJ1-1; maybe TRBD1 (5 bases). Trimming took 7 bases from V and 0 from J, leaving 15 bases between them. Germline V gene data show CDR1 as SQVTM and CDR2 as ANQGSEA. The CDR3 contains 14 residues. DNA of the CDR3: TGCAGCGCCCAACGACAGAGCATGAACACTGAAGCTTTCTTT. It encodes CSAQRQSMNTEAFF. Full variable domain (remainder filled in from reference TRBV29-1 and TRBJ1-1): SAVISQKPSRDICQRGTSLTIQCQVDSQVTMMFWYRQQPGQSLTLIATANQGSEATYESGFVIDKFPISRPNLTFSTLTVSNMSPEDSSIYLCSAQRQSMNTEAFFGQGTRLTVV.

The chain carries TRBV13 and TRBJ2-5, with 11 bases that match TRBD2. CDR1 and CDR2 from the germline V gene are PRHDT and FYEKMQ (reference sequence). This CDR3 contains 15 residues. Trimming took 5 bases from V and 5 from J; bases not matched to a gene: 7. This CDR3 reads CASSPRSGGAETQYF. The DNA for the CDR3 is TGTGCCAGCAGCCCGCGTAGCGGGGGGGCGGAGACCCAGTACTTC. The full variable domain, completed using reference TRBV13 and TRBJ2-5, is AAGVIQSPRHLIKEKRETATLKCYPIPRHDTVYWYQQGPGQDPQFLISFYEKMQSDKGSIPDRFSAQQFSDYHSELNMSSLELGDSALYFCASSPRSGGAETQYFGPGTRLLVL.

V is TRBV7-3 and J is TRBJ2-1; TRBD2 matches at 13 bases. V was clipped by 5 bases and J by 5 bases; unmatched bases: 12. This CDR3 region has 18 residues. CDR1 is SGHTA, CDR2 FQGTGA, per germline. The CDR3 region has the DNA TGTGCCAGCAGCCCGGTAGGACTAGCGGGGGTCATTGACAATGAGCAGTTCTTC. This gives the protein CASSPVGLAGVIDNEQFF.

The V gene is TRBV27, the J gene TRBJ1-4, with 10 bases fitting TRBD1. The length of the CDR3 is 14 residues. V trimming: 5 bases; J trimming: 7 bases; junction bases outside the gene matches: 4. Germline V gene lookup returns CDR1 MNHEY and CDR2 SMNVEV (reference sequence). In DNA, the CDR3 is TGTGCCAGCAGTGGACAGGGGGTAGGTGAAAAACTGTTTTTT. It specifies CASSGQGVGEKLFF.

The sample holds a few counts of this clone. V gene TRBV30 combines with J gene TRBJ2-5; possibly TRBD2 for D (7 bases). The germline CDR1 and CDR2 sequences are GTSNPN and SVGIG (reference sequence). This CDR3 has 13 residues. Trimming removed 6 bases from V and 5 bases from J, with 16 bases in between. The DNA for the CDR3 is TGTGCCTGCCGGGGGCCCGGGGGGGAGACCCAGTACTTC. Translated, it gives CACRGPGGETQYF.

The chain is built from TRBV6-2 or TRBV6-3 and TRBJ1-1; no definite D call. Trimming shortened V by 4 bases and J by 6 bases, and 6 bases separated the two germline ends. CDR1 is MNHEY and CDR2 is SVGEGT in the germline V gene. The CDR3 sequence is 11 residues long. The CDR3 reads CASSSRAEAFF. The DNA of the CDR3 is TGTGCCAGCAGTTCCCGCGCTGAAGCTTTCTTT.

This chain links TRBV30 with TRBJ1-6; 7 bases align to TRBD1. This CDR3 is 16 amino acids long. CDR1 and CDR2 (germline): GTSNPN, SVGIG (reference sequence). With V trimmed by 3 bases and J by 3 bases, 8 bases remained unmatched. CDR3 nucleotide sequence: TGTGCCTGGAGCCTGACAGGGTCTTTCTATAATTCACCCCTCCACTTT. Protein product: CAWSLTGSFYNSPLHF. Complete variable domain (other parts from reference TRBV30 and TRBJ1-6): SQTIHQWPATLVQPVGSPLSLECTVEGTSNPNLYWYRQAAGRGLQLLFYSVGIGQISSEVPQNLSASRPQDRQFILSSKKLLLSDSGFYLCAWSLTGSFYNSPLHFGNGTRLTVT.

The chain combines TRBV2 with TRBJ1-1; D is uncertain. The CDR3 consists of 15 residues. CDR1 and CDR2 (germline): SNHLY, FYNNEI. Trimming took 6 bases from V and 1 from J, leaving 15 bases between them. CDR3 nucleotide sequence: TGTGCCAGCAGGGCCGGGAGCAACCGGAACACTGAAGCTTTCTTT. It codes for CASRAGSNRNTEAFF.

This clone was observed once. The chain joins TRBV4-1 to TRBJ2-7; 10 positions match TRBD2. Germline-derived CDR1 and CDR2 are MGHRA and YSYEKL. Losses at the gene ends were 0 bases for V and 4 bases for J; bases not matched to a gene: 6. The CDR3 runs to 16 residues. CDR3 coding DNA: TGCGCCAGCAGCCAAGAAAGGAGCGGGGGGGCTTACGAGCAGTACTTC. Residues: CASSQERSGGAYEQYF.

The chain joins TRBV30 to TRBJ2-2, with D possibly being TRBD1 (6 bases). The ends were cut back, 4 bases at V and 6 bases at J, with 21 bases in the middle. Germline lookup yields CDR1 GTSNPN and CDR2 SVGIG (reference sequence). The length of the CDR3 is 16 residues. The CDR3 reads CAWILRGTPKAGELFF. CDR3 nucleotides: TGTGCCTGGATCCTAAGGGGGACCCCGAAGGCCGGGGAGCTGTTTTTT.

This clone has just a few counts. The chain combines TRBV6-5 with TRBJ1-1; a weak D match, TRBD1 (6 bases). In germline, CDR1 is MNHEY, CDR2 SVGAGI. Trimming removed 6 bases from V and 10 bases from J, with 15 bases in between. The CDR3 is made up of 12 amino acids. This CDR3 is CASSSTGQRAFF. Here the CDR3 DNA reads TGTGCCAGCAGCTCAACCGGACAGAGAGCTTTCTTT.

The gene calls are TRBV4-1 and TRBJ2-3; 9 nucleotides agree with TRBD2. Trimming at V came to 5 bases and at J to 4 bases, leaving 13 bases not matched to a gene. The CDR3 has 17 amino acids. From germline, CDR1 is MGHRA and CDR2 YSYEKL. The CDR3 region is CASSAVGAGGRADTQYF. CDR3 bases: TGCGCCAGCAGCGCTGTTGGTGCGGGGGGGCGGGCAGATACGCAGTATTTT.

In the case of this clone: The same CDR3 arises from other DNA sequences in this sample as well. The CDR3 DNA follows: TGTGCCAGCAGCTTGGACAGCCACACTGAAGCTTTCTTT. Protein product: CASSLDSHTEAFF. V usage is TRBV5-4 and J usage is TRBJ1-1, with D uncertain. V was shortened by 0 bases and J by 3 bases, with 6 bases between the two germline ends. The CDR3 has 13 amino acids. Germline assignment: CDR1 SGHNT and CDR2 YYREEE (reference sequence).